This TCR beta chain originates from a study of technical replicates of blood from a handful of donors. Profiling relied on immunoSEQ multiplex PCR, and the TCRdb table lists in-frame clones only, not all of them. The sample consists of about 56,000 clones, about 93% of them appearing once. Sequences were obtained from PBMCs. The TCR originated in a human donor in good health. Some clones in this sample may be carry-over from other donors' samples.

In DNA, the CDR3 is TGTGCCAGCAGTGGGCAACCGGGTCCTAATGAAAAACTGTTTTTT. It codes for CASSGQPGPNEKLFF. This sequence joins TRBV6-1 and TRBJ1-4; D uncertain. V gave up 4 bases and J gave up 3 bases, with 12 bases separating them. CDR3 length equals 15 residues. Germline values: CDR1 MNHNS, CDR2 SASEGT.